This T cell receptor beta chain originates from a study of blood T cell repertoires in COVID-19. Sequenced by immunoSEQ multiplex PCR; TCRdb stores in-frame clones only, minus some. Seen here are about 140,000 clones, 84% observed once, and the top ten hold less than 9%. The Seattle site enrolled patients during active infection and followed them longitudinally. The receptor's source is a man aged 30 to 45 with COVID-19, enrolled during active disease. Material: peripheral blood.

The CDR3 DNA is TGTGCCACCAGCATGGGACAGGGGGCGGACGAAAAACTGTTTTTT. It is translated as CATSMGQGADEKLFF. The V call is TRBV15, the J call TRBJ1-4; TRBD1 matches at 12 bases. The CDR3 spans 15 residues. After removal of 4 bases from V and 8 bases from J, the junction contained 5 bases not matched to a gene. CDR1 and CDR2 from the germline V gene are LNHNV and YYDKDF (reference sequence). Full variable domain (remainder filled in from reference TRBV15 and TRBJ1-4): DAMVIQNPRYQVTQFGKPVTLSCSQTLNHNVMYWYQQKSSQAPKLLFHYYDKDFNNEADTPDNFQSRRPNTSFCFLDIRSPGLGDTAMYLCATSMGQGADEKLFFGSGTQLSVL.